This is a list of T cell receptor beta chains from one sample in a study of cytomegalovirus exposure and HLA in healthy donors. Data came from immunoSEQ multiplex PCR; TCRdb stores just in-frame clones and leaves some out. The table lists 280,000 or so clones, around 87% of them singletons, with approximately 0.94% in the top ten. Source material: PBMCs. Every receptor here comes from a woman younger than 35 in good health and CMV-seronegative. Each CDR3 is given with its conserved first and last residue. The D gene is left open where the match is weak. Clone size is not always given. Where it is, it says once, few, many or a class for expanded clones.

j_call d_call clone_size v_call cdr3_nt cdr3_aa
TRBJ2-5 NA NA TRBV5-4 TGTGCCAGCAGCTCGCTTACAGAAGAGACCCAGTACTTC CASSSLTEETQYF
TRBJ1-5 NA few TRBV30 TGTGCCTGGAGGTCAGGGGGCAATCAGCCCCAGCATTTT CAWRSGGNQPQHF
TRBJ2-5 TRBD1 NA TRBV5-1 TGCGCCAGCTACGGGACAGAGAAAGAGACCCAGTACTTC CASYGTEKETQYF
TRBJ1-1 NA NA TRBV30 TGTGCCTGGAGTGTACAGGGAATCACTGAAGCTTTCTTT CAWSVQGITEAFF
TRBJ2-3 NA once TRBV18 TGTGCCAGCTCACGGCTCAGGGGCACTAGCACAGATACGCAGTATTTT CASSRLRGTSTDTQYF
TRBJ1-1 TRBD1 NA TRBV2 TGTGCCAGCATTCGAATCCGAAAGGGTGCCGGGACAGGGTGGGATCGGGCTTTCTTT CASIRIRKGAGTGWDRAFF
TRBJ2-1 TRBD2 NA TRBV5-1 TGCGCCAGCAGCTTGGTGGGGGCTAGCGGGATACTATTAGCCAATGAGCAGTTCTTC CASSLVGASGILLANEQFF
TRBJ1-6 NA few TRBV11-2 TGTGCCAGCAGCTTAGTCAACAGGTTGAATTCACCCCTCCACTTT CASSLVNRLNSPLHF
TRBJ2-3 TRBD2 NA TRBV27 TGTGCCAGCAGTTCGGGAGGTTTCGGGACTAGCATCACAGATACGCAGTATTTT CASSSGGFGTSITDTQYF
TRBJ1-2 TRBD1 NA TRBV28 TGTGCCAGCAGGCGGGGACAGGGATATGGCTACACCTTC CASRRGQGYGYTF
TRBJ1-2 TRBD1 NA TRBV5-1 TGCGCCAGCAGCTTTAACCCGGGACAGAAAGGCTACACCTTC CASSFNPGQKGYTF
TRBJ2-5 TRBD1 NA TRBV19 TGTGCCAGTAGTACCGGGACAGCTGCAGGAGAAGGAAAGACCCAGTACTTC CASSTGTAAGEGKTQYF
TRBJ2-2 NA NA TRBV11-3 TGTGCCAGCAGCCCAGGGCCCACCGGGGAGCTGTTTTTT CASSPGPTGELFF
TRBJ2-7 NA NA TRBV5-1 TGCGCCAGCAGCTTGGGGGCAGGGCTCTACGAGCAGTACTTC CASSLGAGLYEQYF
TRBJ2-1 TRBD2 NA TRBV28 TGTGCCAGCAGTCTGCCGGGACTAGCGGGACAATCGAAAGAGCAGTTCTTC CASSLPGLAGQSKEQFF
TRBJ2-7 TRBD1 NA TRBV2 TGTGCCAGCAGCAGATTACGGACAGGGGAGGACGAGCAGTACTTC CASSRLRTGEDEQYF
TRBJ2-3 TRBD2 NA TRBV5-4 TGTGCCAGCAGCTCTGGACTAGCGGGGGATACGCAGTATTTT CASSSGLAGDTQYF
TRBJ1-5 NA NA TRBV28 TGTGCCAGCAGTTCCGGGGATCAGCCCCAGCATTTT CASSSGDQPQHF
TRBJ2-1 TRBD2 NA TRBV19 TGTGCCAGTAGTATAACTAGCGGGTTGAATGAGCAGTTCTTC CASSITSGLNEQFF
TRBJ1-6 NA NA TRBV9 TGTGCCAGCAGCGTACAGGGGATGGGTTCACCCCTCCACTTT CASSVQGMGSPLHF
TRBJ2-1 NA NA TRBV28 TGTGCCAGCATCACTACAGGGAGCTCCTACAATGAGCAGTTCTTC CASITTGSSYNEQFF
TRBJ2-3 TRBD2 once TRBV7-9 TGTGCCAGCAGCTTAGGCGGGGGTACGCAGTATTTT CASSLGGGTQYF
TRBJ1-2 TRBD1 NA TRBV7-9 TGTGCCAGCAACATGCGGGACAGGGGATTTAGAGCTAACTATGGCTACACCTTC CASNMRDRGFRANYGYTF
TRBJ1-1 TRBD1 NA TRBV27 TGTGCCAGCAGTCCCCGGACAGGGCACACTGAAGCTTTCTTT CASSPRTGHTEAFF
TRBJ2-1 TRBD2 NA TRBV15 TGTGCCACCGAGGGACTAGCGGGTGGAAATGAGCAGTTCTTC CATEGLAGGNEQFF
TRBJ2-7 TRBD2 NA TRBV7-9 TGTGCCAGCACCCCCGGTTCTAGCGGGTACTCCGACGAGCAGTACTTC CASTPGSSGYSDEQYF
TRBJ2-7 NA NA TRBV11-2 TGTGCCAGCAGCTTAGGTGGCACGGGGAGAGTTTTTCTATACGAGCAGTACTTC CASSLGGTGRVFLYEQYF
TRBJ1-5 TRBD1 NA TRBV5-1 TGCGCCAGCAGCGACGGGACAGCTAGCAATCAGCCCCAGCATTTT CASSDGTASNQPQHF
TRBJ1-5 NA NA TRBV30 TGTGCCTGGACCGGGGCAGGGGTCAATCAGCCCCAGCATTTT CAWTGAGVNQPQHF
TRBJ2-5 TRBD2 NA TRBV7-9 TGTGCCAGCAGCCCGCCTCTAGCGGGAGGGCCAGGGGAGACCCAGTACTTC CASSPPLAGGPGETQYF
TRBJ2-1 TRBD1 NA TRBV18 TGTGCCAGCTCACCTCCGGGACAGGGTCAGTTCAACAATGAGCAGTTCTTC CASSPPGQGQFNNEQFF
TRBJ2-7 NA NA TRBV30 TGTGCCTGGAGTGCAAAGAGACAGGTCTCCCACGAGCAGTACTTC CAWSAKRQVSHEQYF
TRBJ1-2 TRBD1 NA TRBV28 TGTGCCAGCTACGTCGTTCAGGGGGCGTCGGTCGGTGGCTACACCTTC CASYVVQGASVGGYTF
TRBJ2-5 TRBD2 NA TRBV29-1 TGCAGCGTTGAACTAGCGGGAGCCATTCCGGAGACCCAGTACTTC CSVELAGAIPETQYF
TRBJ2-3 NA NA TRBV10-1 TGCGCCAGCAGTGAGTCTGGCAGAGGGCAGTATTTT CASSESGRGQYF
TRBJ1-6 TRBD1 once TRBV13 TGTGCCAGCAGCCCACGGGACAGGGGGCATAATTCACCCCTCCACTTT CASSPRDRGHNSPLHF
TRBJ1-5 TRBD1 NA TRBV19 TGTGCCAGTAGTGCTATACGGACAGGGAGCAATCAGCCCCAGCATTTT CASSAIRTGSNQPQHF
TRBJ2-1 TRBD1 NA TRBV28 TGTGCCAGCAGCTCGATATCTACAGGGGCTACAGAGCAGTTCTTC CASSSISTGATEQFF
TRBJ2-1 NA NA TRBV5-1 TGCGCCAGCAGCCGCACGACAGACAATGAGCAGTTCTTC CASSRTTDNEQFF
TRBJ1-2 NA NA TRBV7-2 TGTGCCAGCAGCTCCTATCGACAGGCACACTATGGCTACACCTTC CASSSYRQAHYGYTF
TRBJ2-7 TRBD2 NA TRBV30 TGTGCCTGGAGTGTACGTCGGCTAGCGGGAGAGGGAGAGCAGTACTTC CAWSVRRLAGEGEQYF
TRBJ2-5 TRBD2 NA TRBV11-1 TGTGCCAGCAGCTTAGGAAGCGGGAATCGGGAGACCCAGTACTTC CASSLGSGNRETQYF
TRBJ1-6 NA NA TRBV19 TGTGCCAGTGAGACTAAGGCCTCGGATTCACCCCTCCACTTT CASETKASDSPLHF
TRBJ2-7 TRBD2 NA TRBV14 TGTGCCAGCAGCCAGCCCCGGGAGGGCCTCTACGAGCAGTACTTC CASSQPREGLYEQYF
TRBJ2-1 NA NA TRBV9 TGTGCCAGCAGCCGAGGACCCGACTACCGAACCTACAATGAGCAGTTCTTC CASSRGPDYRTYNEQFF
TRBJ2-3 NA NA TRBV5-6 TGTGCCAGCAGCTTGGGAGGAGATACGCAGTATTTT CASSLGGDTQYF
TRBJ1-1 TRBD1 NA TRBV6-6 TGTGCCAGCAGTAGTAGACAGGGCTTGAACACTGAAGCTTTCTTT CASSSRQGLNTEAFF
TRBJ1-2 TRBD1 NA TRBV27 TGTGCCAGCAGTTGGACAGGGGGATATGGCTACACCTTC CASSWTGGYGYTF
TRBJ1-6 TRBD1 NA TRBV18 TGTGCCAGCTCAACCGGGACAGGGCATTCACCCCTCCACTTT CASSTGTGHSPLHF
TRBJ1-2 NA NA TRBV5-6 TGTGCCAGCAGCTTGGGCGTAGGCTACACCTTC CASSLGVGYTF
TRBJ1-5 TRBD1 NA TRBV9 TGTGCCAGCAGCGTAGGGGACAGTCTTCAGCCCCAGCATTTT CASSVGDSLQPQHF
TRBJ2-7 NA few TRBV2 TGTGCCAGCAGTGAGCCCAGGACCTACGAGCAGTACTTC CASSEPRTYEQYF